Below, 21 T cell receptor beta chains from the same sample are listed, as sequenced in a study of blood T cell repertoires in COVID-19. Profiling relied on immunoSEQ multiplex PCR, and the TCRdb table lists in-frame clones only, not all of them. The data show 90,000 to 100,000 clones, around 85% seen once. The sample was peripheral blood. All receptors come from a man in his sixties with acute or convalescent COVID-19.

The CDR3 is CASSLLQGNGEGYTF. CDR3 coding DNA: TGTGCCAGCAGCTTATTACAGGGGAATGGCGAGGGCTACACCTTC. V usage is TRBV5-8 and J usage is TRBJ1-2, with 7 bases matching TRBD1. There are 15 residues in the CDR3. Germline CDR1 SGHTS, CDR2 YDEGEE. Trimming took 2 bases from V and 8 from J; bases not matched to a gene: 12.

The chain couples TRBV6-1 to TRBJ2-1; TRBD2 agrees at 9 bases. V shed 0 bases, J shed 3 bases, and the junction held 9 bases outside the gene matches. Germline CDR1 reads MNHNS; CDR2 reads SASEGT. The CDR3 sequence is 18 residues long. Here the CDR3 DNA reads TGTGCCAGCAGTGAAGCAACGTTCAGCGGGAGGTTCTACAATGAGCAGTTCTTC. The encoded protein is CASSEATFSGRFYNEQFF.

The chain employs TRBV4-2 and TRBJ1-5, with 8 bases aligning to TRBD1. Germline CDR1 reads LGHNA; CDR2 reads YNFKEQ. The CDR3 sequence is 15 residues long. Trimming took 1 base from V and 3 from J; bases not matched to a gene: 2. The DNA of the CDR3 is TGTGCCAGCAGCCAAGTGGGACAGGACAATCAGCCCCAGCATTTT. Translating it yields CASSQVGQDNQPQHF.

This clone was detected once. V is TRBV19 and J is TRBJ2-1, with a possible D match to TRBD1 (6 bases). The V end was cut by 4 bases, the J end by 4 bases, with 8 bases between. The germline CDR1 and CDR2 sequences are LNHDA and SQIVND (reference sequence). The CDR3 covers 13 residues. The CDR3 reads CASSTTGYNEQFF. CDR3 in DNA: TGTGCCAGTAGTACAACAGGGTACAATGAGCAGTTCTTC.

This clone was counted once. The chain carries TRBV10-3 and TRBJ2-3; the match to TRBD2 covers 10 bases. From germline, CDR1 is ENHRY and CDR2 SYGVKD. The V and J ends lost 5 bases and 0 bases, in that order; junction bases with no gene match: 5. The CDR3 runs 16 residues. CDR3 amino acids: CAISLTSGTSTDTQYF. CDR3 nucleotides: TGTGCCATCAGTCTTACTAGCGGGACCAGCACAGATACGCAGTATTTT.

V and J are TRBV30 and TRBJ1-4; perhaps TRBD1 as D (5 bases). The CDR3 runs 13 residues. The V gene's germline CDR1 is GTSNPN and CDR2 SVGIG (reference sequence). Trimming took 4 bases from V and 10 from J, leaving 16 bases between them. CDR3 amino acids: CAWISHNGGKLFF. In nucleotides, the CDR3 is TGTGCCTGGATTTCCCACAACGGGGGAAAACTGTTTTTT.

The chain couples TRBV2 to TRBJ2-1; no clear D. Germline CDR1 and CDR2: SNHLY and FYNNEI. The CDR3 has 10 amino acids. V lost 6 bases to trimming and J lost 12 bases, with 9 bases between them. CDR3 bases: TGTGCCAGCAGCTTGGTGCGGCAGTTCTTC. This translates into CASSLVRQFF.

The CDR3 DNA is TGTGCCAGCAATAGGGGGAACTATGGCTACACCTTC. Residues: CASNRGNYGYTF. The V and J genes are TRBV12-3 or TRBV12-4 and TRBJ1-2; D might be TRBD1 (6 bases). V was clipped by 7 bases and J by 2 bases, with 8 bases between them. CDR3 length equals 12 residues.

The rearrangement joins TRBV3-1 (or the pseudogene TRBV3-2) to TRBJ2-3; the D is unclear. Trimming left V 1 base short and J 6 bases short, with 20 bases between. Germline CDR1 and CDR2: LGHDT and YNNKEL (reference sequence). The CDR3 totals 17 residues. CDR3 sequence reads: CASSQARWIAAADTQYF. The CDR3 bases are TGTGCCAGCAGCCAAGCCCGATGGATAGCAGCCGCGGATACGCAGTATTTT.

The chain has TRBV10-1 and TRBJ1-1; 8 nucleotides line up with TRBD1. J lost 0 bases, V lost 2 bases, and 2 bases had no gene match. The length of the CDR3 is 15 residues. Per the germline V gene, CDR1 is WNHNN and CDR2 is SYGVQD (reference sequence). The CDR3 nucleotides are TGCGCCAGCAGTGAGGACAGGGGCCTGAACACTGAAGCTTTCTTT. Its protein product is CASSEDRGLNTEAFF.

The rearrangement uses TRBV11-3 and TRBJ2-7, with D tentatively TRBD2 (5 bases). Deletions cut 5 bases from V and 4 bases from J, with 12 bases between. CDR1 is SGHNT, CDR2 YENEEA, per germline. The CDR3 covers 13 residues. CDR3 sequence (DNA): TGTGCCAGCAGCACCTACGGGGAGTACGAGCAGTACTTC. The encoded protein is CASSTYGEYEQYF.

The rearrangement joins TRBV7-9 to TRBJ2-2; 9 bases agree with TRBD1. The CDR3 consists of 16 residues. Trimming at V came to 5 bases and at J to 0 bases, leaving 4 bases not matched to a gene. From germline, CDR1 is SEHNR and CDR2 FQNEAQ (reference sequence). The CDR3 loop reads CASSTGTGTNTGELFF. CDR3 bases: TGTGCCAGCAGCACGGGGACAGGGACGAACACCGGGGAGCTGTTTTTT.

The CDR3 DNA reads TGTGCCAGCAGCCTGGACATTTTCAGGACCACCGGGGAGCTGTTTTTT. It codes for CASSLDIFRTTGELFF. The chain links TRBV11-2 to TRBJ2-2, with a weak D call TRBD1 (5 bases). The V and J ends lost 5 bases and 4 bases respectively, with 17 bases between them. This CDR3 has 16 amino acids. CDR1 SGHAT and CDR2 FQNNGV come from the germline V gene.

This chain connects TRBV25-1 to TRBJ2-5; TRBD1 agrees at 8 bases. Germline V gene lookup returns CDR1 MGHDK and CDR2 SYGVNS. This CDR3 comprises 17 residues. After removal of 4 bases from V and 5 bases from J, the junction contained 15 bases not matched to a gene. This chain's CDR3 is CASSVRPGQGASETQYF. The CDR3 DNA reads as TGTGCCAGCAGTGTCAGACCAGGGCAGGGGGCTAGTGAGACCCAGTACTTC. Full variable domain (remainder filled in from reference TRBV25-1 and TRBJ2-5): EADIYQTPRYLVIGTGKKITLECSQTMGHDKMYWYQQDPGMELHLIHYSYGVNSTEKGDLSSESTVSRIRTEHFPLTLESARPSHTSQYLCASSVRPGQGASETQYFGPGTRLLVL.

The CDR3 sequence is CASSEMTGPGEQYF. The CDR3 region has the DNA TGTGCCAGCAGTGAAATGACAGGGCCCGGAGAGCAGTACTTC. This rearrangement joins TRBV9 to TRBJ2-7; TRBD1 aligns across 7 bases. The V gene end was trimmed by 5 bases and the J gene end by 7 bases; junction bases not matched to a gene: 12. In germline, CDR1 is SGDLS, CDR2 YYNGEE. CDR3 length: 14 residues.

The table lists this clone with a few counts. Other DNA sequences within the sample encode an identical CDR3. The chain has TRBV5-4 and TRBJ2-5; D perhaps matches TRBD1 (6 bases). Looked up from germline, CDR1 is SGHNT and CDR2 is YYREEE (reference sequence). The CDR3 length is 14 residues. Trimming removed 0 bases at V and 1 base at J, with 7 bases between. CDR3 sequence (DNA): TGTGCCAGCAGCTTGGCAGGGGCCCAAGAGACCCAGTACTTC. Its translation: CASSLAGAQETQYF.

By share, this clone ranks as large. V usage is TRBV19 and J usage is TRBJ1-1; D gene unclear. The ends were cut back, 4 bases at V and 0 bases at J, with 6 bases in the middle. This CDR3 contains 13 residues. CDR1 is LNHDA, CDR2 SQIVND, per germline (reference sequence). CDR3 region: CASSSGVNTEAFF. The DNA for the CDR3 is TGTGCCAGTAGTAGCGGAGTGAACACTGAAGCTTTCTTT.

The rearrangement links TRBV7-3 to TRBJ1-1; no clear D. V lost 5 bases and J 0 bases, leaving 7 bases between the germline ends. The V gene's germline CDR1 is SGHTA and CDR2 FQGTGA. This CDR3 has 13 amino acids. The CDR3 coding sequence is TGTGCCAGCAGCCGAGATATGAACACTGAAGCTTTCTTT. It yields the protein CASSRDMNTEAFF. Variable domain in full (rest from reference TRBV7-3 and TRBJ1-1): GAGVSQTPSNKVTEKGKYVELRCDPISGHTALYWYRQSLGQGPEFLIYFQGTGAADDSGLPNDRFFAVRPEGSVSTLKIQRTERGDSAVYLCASSRDMNTEAFFGQGTRLTVV.

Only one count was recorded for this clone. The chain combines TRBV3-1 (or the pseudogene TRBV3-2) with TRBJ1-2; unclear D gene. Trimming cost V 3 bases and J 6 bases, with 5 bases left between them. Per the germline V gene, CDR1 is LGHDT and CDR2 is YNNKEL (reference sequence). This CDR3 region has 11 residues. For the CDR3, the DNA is TGTGCCAGCAGCCACGGAGATGGCTACACCTTC. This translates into CASSHGDGYTF.

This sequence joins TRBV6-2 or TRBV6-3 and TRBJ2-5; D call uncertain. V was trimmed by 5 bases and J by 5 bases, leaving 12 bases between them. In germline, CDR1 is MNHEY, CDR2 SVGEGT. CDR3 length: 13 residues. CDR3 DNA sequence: TGTGCCAGCAGTAACGGGTATCGTGAGACCCAGTACTTC. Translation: CASSNGYRETQYF.

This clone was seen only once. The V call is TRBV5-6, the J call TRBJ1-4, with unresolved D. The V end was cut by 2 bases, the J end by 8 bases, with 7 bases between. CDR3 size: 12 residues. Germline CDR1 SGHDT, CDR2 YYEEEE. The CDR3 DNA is TGTGCCAGCAGCTTCTTGGAGGAAAAACTGTTTTTT. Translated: CASSFLEEKLFF.